The rows below give T cell receptor beta chains drawn from one sample of a study of molecular identifiers for immune sequencing clone quantification. TCRdb itself ran the PCR reads through MiXCR, one entry per CDR3 protein. This table has roughly 630,000 distinct CDR3 sequences, around 25% appearing once. Material for sequencing was naive CD8+ T cells from blood, with Jurkat cell RNA spiked in. All receptors come from a human donor in good health. Some libraries in this study had Jurkat cell RNA spiked in. Each CDR3 is given with its conserved first and last residue. A D gene is named only where the DNA matches it firmly.

TRBV29-1	TRBJ1-2	-	CSVEDHPSGGRRYGYTF
TRBV6-1	TRBJ2-7	TRBD1	CASTWTGMGYEQYF
TRBV9	TRBJ2-7	TRBD2	CASSESGSGYEQYF
TRBV2	TRBJ2-7	-	CASSEVETLSYEQYF
TRBV15	TRBJ2-7	-	CATSFSGTPQEQYF
TRBV6-2/TRBV6-3	TRBJ2-3	-	CASSYLGTTDTRYF
TRBV4-3	TRBJ2-1	TRBD2	CASSHTSGGPNEQFF
TRBV19	TRBJ2-6	-	CASSISGTGANVLTF
TRBV27	TRBJ2-3	-	CASSSVGQQYF
TRBV29-1	TRBJ2-2	TRBD2	CSVEGNVVMSSGRVSTGELFF
TRBV29-1	TRBJ2-7	TRBD2	CSVELRLAGVSYEQYF
TRBV27	TRBJ2-4	-	CASSLSSGLNIQYF
TRBV7-6	TRBJ1-1	-	CASSSGGSEAFF
TRBV7-9	TRBJ1-3	-	CASSLDRNTIYF
TRBV4-2	TRBJ2-7	-	CASSQEDYQATEQYF
TRBV11-2	TRBJ2-5	-	CASSLFLEETQYF
TRBV6-6	TRBJ1-2	TRBD1	CASTDRDPNYGYTF
TRBV7-9	TRBJ2-1	TRBD2	CASSTIAGGSAYNEQFF
TRBV7-6	TRBJ2-7	-	CASSRGSEQYF
TRBV6-5	TRBJ2-7	TRBD2	CASKVRGGVPDEQYF
TRBV5-4	TRBJ2-3	-	CASSLPGKMSDTQYF
TRBV12-3/TRBV12-4	TRBJ1-6	-	CASSSSQTGNSPLHF
TRBV29-1	TRBJ2-3	-	CSVDGELPSTDTQYF
TRBV20-1	TRBJ2-7	TRBD1	CSATGTGSYEQYF
TRBV9	TRBJ2-1	-	CASSVAHDNEQFF
TRBV20-1	TRBJ1-1	-	CSASRVLEAFF
TRBV6-2/TRBV6-3	TRBJ2-3	TRBD2	CASSLMTSGVIGTDTQYF
TRBV4-1	TRBJ2-7	-	CASSQEGGTAISYEQYF
TRBV5-5	TRBJ1-2	TRBD1	CASSLDLGQRGHYGYTF
TRBV19	TRBJ2-3	TRBD1	CASGQGADTQYF
TRBV7-9	TRBJ1-2	-	CASSLAQGHGYTF
TRBV18	TRBJ2-1	TRBD2	CASSPSPGLAGEVEQFF
TRBV12-3/TRBV12-4	TRBJ2-7	TRBD1	CASSWPGQGFYEQYF
TRBV2	TRBJ2-3	TRBD2	CASSAFREERDTQYF
TRBV9	TRBJ2-1	TRBD1	CASSVGTGVEGSDNEQFF